This T cell receptor beta chain is drawn from a study of technical replicates of blood from several donors. CDR1 and CDR2 from the germline V gene are MNHNS and SASEGT. The V gene lost 5 bases and the J gene lost 2 bases, with 11 bases spanning the gap. The CDR3 is 14 amino acids. Assay used: immunoSEQ multiplex PCR; TCRdb lists only in-frame clones, some missing. The data show 85,000 to 100,000 clones, 95% seen once. The receptor's source is a human donor in good health. Sequenced sample: T cells isolated from PBMCs. V is TRBV6-1 and J is TRBJ2-3, with D possibly being TRBD1 (7 bases). CDR3 nucleotides: TGTGCCAGCAGTACAGGGGAGGCCACAGATACGCAGTATTTT. Translating it yields CASSTGEATDTQYF.